This T cell receptor beta chain was sequenced in a study of identical twins. Study-wide findings and caveats: Insertions ran lower in abundant cord blood beta clonotypes, though not in memory repertoires. With beta out-of-frame sequences, excess sharing by twins was weaker. Modeled out-of-frame TCR alpha sharing in monozygotic twins fell below observed levels.

A template switching step contributed a universal primer site, while unique molecular identifiers were present in the cDNA. TCRdb reprocessed the 5' RACE reads via MiXCR and lists one record per CDR3 protein. In the table there are around 1.7 million distinct CDR3 sequences, roughly 35% of which are singletons. This CDR3 region has 19 residues. With V trimmed by 1 base and J by 4 bases, 16 bases remained unmatched. Germline CDR1 reads SGHKS; CDR2 reads YYEKEE (reference sequence). For this clonotype: Its antigen is undetermined.

The chain has TRBV5-5 and TRBJ2-1; 8 nucleotides align to TRBD2. The sequence derives from a newborn girl in good health. Material for sequencing was cord blood. The CDR3: CASSLWRGEGLVSYNEQFF. In DNA, the CDR3 is TGTGCCAGCAGCTTGTGGCGGGGAGAGGGACTAGTTTCTTACAATGAGCAGTTCTTC.